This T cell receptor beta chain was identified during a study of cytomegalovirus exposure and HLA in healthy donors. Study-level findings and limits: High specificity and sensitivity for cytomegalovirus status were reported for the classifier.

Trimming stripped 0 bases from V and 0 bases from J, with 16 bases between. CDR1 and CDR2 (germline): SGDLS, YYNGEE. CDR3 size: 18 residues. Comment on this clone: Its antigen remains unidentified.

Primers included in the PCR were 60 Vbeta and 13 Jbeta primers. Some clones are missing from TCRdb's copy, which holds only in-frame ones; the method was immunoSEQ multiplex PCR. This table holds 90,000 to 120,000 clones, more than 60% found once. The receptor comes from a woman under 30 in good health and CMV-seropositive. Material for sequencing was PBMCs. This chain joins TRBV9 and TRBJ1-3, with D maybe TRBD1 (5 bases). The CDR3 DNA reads TGTGCCAGCAGCGTAGATCTGGGGCCCCAAGTCTCTGGAAACACCATATATTTT. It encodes CASSVDLGPQVSGNTIYF. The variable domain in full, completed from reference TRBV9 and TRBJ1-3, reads DSGVTQTPKHLITATGQRVTLRCSPRSGDLSVYWYQQSLDQGLQFLIQYYNGEERAKGNILERFSAQQFPDLHSELNLSSLELGDSALYFCASSVDLGPQVSGNTIYFGEGSWLTVV.